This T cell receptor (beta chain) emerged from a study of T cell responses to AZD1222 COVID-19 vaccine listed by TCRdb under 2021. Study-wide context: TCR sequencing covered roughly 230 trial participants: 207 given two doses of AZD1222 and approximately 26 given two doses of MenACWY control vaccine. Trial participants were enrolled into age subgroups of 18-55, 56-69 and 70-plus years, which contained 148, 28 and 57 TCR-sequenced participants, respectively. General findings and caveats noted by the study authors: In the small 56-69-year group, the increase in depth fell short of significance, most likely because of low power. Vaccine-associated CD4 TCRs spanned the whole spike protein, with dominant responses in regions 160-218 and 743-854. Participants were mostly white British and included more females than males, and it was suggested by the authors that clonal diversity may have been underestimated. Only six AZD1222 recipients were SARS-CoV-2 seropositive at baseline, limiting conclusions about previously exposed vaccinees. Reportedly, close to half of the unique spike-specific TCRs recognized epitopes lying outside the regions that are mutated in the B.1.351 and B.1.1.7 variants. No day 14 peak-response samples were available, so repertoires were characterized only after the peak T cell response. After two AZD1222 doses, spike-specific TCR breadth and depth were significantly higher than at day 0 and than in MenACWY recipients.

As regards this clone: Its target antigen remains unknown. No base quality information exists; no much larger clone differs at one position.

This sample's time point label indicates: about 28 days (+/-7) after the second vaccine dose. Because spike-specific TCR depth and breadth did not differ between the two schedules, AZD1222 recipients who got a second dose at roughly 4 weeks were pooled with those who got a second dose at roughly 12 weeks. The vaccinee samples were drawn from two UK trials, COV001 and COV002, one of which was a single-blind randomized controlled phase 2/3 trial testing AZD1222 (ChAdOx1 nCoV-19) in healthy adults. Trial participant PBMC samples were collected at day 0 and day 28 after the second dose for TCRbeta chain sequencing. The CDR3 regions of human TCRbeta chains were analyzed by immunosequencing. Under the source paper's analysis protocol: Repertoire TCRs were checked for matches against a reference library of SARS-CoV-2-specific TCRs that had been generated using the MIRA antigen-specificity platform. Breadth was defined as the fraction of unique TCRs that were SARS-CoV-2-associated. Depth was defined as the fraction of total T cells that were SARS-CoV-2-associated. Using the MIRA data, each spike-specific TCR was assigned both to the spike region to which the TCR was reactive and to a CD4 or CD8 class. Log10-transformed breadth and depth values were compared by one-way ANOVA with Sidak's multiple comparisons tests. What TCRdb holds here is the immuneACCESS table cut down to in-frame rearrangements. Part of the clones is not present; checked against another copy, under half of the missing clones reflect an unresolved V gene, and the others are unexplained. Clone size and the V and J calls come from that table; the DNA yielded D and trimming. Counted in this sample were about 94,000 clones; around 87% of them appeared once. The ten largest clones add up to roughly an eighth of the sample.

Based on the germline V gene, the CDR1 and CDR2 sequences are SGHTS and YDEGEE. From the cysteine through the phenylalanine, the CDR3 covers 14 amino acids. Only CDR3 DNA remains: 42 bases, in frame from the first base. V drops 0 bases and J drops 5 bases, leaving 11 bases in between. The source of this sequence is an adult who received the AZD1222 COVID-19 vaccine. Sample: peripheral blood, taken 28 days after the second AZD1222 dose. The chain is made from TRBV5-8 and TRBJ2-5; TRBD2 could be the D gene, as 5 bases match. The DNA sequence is TGTGCCAGCAGCTTGGAGGCGGGCTGGGAGACCCAGTACTTC. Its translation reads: CASSLEAGWETQYF.